This TCR beta chain is drawn from a study of blood T cells in healthy people across ages. It was with a sample-barcoded 5' primer and a J-beta primer mix that a second PCR of roughly 7 to 12 cycles was run. Each CDR3 protein is one row after TCRdb ran MiXCR on the 5' RACE reads. Among approximately 800,000 distinct CDR3 sequences listed, 25% were seen once. The junction had 4 bases not matched to a gene; V was cut back by 2 bases and J by 2 bases. The V gene's germline CDR1 is KGHSH and CDR2 LQKENI. The CDR3 consists of 15 residues. These data were also filed under a second study, of T cells of mothers and their children. This second study says: For each mother, over 8 million TCR beta CDR3 reads were obtained, and for each child, roughly 2.8 million.

The sequencing input was blood. The V call is TRBV18, the J call TRBJ2-5, with 8 bases matching TRBD2. The receptor's source is a boy younger than 18 in good health. In nucleotides, the CDR3 is TGTGCCAGCTCACCATCCAGCGGGGGACAAGAGACCCAGTACTTC. It translates to CASSPSSGGQETQYF.